These 2 T cell receptor beta chains were sequenced from one sample in a study of T cells in Graves' hyperthyroidism and ophthalmopathy (dated by TCRdb to about 2019). Preparation of the library involved multiplex PCR. The sequencing machine was an Illumina HiSeq 2000. The TCR beta CDR3 regions were amplified from the RNA transcripts. A first-round RT-PCR of the TCR CDR3 used the HTBI primer set with the Qiagen OneStep RT-PCR kit. Through fastp at Q25 and MiXCR, TCRdb rebuilt clones from the public reads, retaining in-frame beta chains. Records with the same CDR3 protein are collapsed into one entry carrying the most frequent genes and DNA. The table for this sample lists some 760,000 distinct CDR3 sequences; around 15% of them were counted only once. The biggest ten clones account for 10% of the sample. What was sequenced was blood. The receptors originated from a woman aged 18 to 35 with Graves' hyperthyroidism.

This clonotype appeared many times. The chain uses TRBV3-1 and TRBJ2-2; the match to TRBD2 covers 9 bases. With V trimmed by 2 bases and J by 3 bases, 10 bases remained unmatched. The CDR3 contains 18 residues. The germline CDR1 and CDR2 sequences are LGHDT and YNNKEL (reference sequence). The CDR3 nucleotides are TGTGCCAGCAGCCAATTCGGTGGTAGCGGGAGTTACACCGGGGAGCTGTTTTTT. Its protein product is CASSQFGGSGSYTGELFF.

This clonotype was observed many times. The rearrangement uses TRBV2 and TRBJ2-5; 8 bases are shared with TRBD1. From germline, CDR1 is SNHLY and CDR2 FYNNEI. The V gene end was trimmed by 6 bases and the J gene end by 1 base; junction bases not matched to a gene: 4. The CDR3 totals 14 residues. CDR3 residues: CASREDRVQETQYF. The CDR3 DNA is TGTGCCAGCAGAGAGGACAGGGTCCAAGAGACCCAGTACTTC. Together with reference TRBV2 and TRBJ2-5, the CDR3 gives the full variable domain: EPEVTQTPSHQVTQMGQEVILRCVPISNHLYFYWYRQILGQKVEFLVSFYNNEISEKSEIFDDQFSVERPDGSNFTLKIRSTKLEDSAMYFCASREDRVQETQYFGPGTRLLVL.